A selection of T cell receptor beta chains follows, all from one sample in a study of beta chain features in type 1 diabetes. TCRdb's copy holds only in-frame clones and misses some; the assay was immunoSEQ multiplex PCR. The sample holds about 230,000 clones, more than 9% seen once. The sequencing input was naive CD4+ T cells from blood. Source of these receptors: a woman in her late teens or twenties in good health. Each CDR3 is given with its conserved first and last residue. D genes are given only for firm matches. Clone size appears in some rows only: once, few, many, or a class for an expanded clone.

j_call,clone_size,d_call,v_call,cdr3_nt,cdr3_aa
TRBJ1-2,few,.,TRBV4-1,TGCGCCAGCAGCCAAGGCCCTGGCACTACTAACTATGGCTACACCTTC,CASSQGPGTTNYGYTF
TRBJ1-2,.,.,TRBV2,TGTGCCAGCAGTTCCCTGGGGGCAGAACGCGGCTACACCTTC,CASSSLGAERGYTF
TRBJ1-5,few,TRBD1,TRBV30,TGTGCCTGGAGTGTAACAGGGGATAAGCCCCAGCATTTT,CAWSVTGDKPQHF
TRBJ1-2,few,.,TRBV7-2,TGTGCCAGCACCTCGCAGAACTATGGCTACACCTTC,CASTSQNYGYTF
TRBJ2-1,.,.,TRBV5-8,TGTGCCAGCAGCTTGTGGCAACTAGCTTCAGAGCAGTTCTTC,CASSLWQLASEQFF
TRBJ2-7,few,.,TRBV11-2,TGTGCCAGCAGCTTATCCGGTGGGAGCGTGGTTTACGAGCAGTACTTC,CASSLSGGSVVYEQYF
TRBJ2-7,few,TRBD1,TRBV6-1,TGTGCCAGCAGTGAAGCGTGGGACAGCAGTTACGAGCAGTACTTC,CASSEAWDSSYEQYF
TRBJ2-7,.,.,TRBV5-4,TGTGCCAGCAGCCCTCGGAGAGGACAGCTCACCTACGAGCAGTACTTC,CASSPRRGQLTYEQYF
TRBJ1-1,.,TRBD1,TRBV7-3,TGTGCCAGCAGCTTAAGGGGACAGGGCAACACTGAAGCTTTCTTT,CASSLRGQGNTEAFF
TRBJ2-3,.,.,TRBV5-4,TGTGCCAGCAGCTTGGGCGGGACCAGTTCGGATACGCAGTATTTT,CASSLGGTSSDTQYF
TRBJ2-3,.,.,TRBV5-6,TGTGCCAGCAGCTCGCCCTCAGGGCAGAGAGATACGCAGTATTTT,CASSSPSGQRDTQYF
TRBJ2-1,.,TRBD1,TRBV18,TGTGCCAGCTCACCTCGACAGGGAAATTACAATGAGCAGTTCTTC,CASSPRQGNYNEQFF
TRBJ2-7,.,.,TRBV9,TGTGCCAGCAGCGACAGGGATAGAGGATCGACCTACGAGCAGTACTTC,CASSDRDRGSTYEQYF
TRBJ2-2,few,TRBD1,TRBV5-6,TGTGCCAGCAGCTTTGTGCCAGGGGGCACAGCCGGGGAGCTGTTTTTT,CASSFVPGGTAGELFF
TRBJ2-1,.,TRBD1,TRBV5-6,TGTGCCAGCAGCCCGACGAGGACAGGGTACAATGAGCAGTTCTTC,CASSPTRTGYNEQFF
TRBJ1-1,.,.,TRBV5-1,TGCGCCAGCCAAACAGCGGCGACCACTGAAGCTTTCTTT,CASQTAATTEAFF
TRBJ2-2,.,TRBD2,TRBV11-2,TGTGCCAGCAGCTCCCGGGGTTGGACTAGCGTCGCCGGGGAGCTGTTTTTT,CASSSRGWTSVAGELFF
TRBJ1-3,.,.,TRBV7-9,TGTGCCAGCAGCCACGGGGAAAGAGCTGGAAACACCATATATTTT,CASSHGERAGNTIYF
TRBJ1-2,few,.,TRBV15,TGTGCCACCAGCAGAACAGGGCCAGGCTATGGCTACACCTTC,CATSRTGPGYGYTF
TRBJ2-1,.,TRBD2,TRBV5-1,TGCGCCAGCAGCTCGGGGGGGCCGTGGAATGAGCAGTTCTTC,CASSSGGPWNEQFF
TRBJ1-1,.,.,TRBV29-1,TGCAGCGTTGATCCGGGTGTAGGCACTGAAGCTTTCTTT,CSVDPGVGTEAFF
TRBJ2-2,.,.,TRBV30,TGTGCCTGGAGTGTGAGACTCCTCAGCCGGGAGCTGTTTTTT,CAWSVRLLSRELFF
TRBJ1-1,.,.,TRBV6-6,TGTGCCAGCAGGATCGGACAGTACACTGAAGCTTTCTTT,CASRIGQYTEAFF
TRBJ2-7,.,.,TRBV11-3,TGTGCCAGCAGCCCTCGTCCGGGGGAATACGAGCAGTACTTC,CASSPRPGEYEQYF
TRBJ2-1,few,.,TRBV9,TGTGCCAGCCAAAAAGAACCTCGAGGAAACCGCTTATACAATGAGCAGTTCTTC,CASQKEPRGNRLYNEQFF
TRBJ2-6,few,TRBD1,TRBV7-9,TGTGCCATCCCTTCCCAGGGACAGGGCTTCTACTCTGGGGCCAACGTCCTGACTTTC,CAIPSQGQGFYSGANVLTF
TRBJ2-2,few,.,TRBV9,TGTGCCAGCAGCGCCTCAGGGGAAATTTACGGGGAGCTGTTTTTT,CASSASGEIYGELFF
TRBJ2-7,.,TRBD1,TRBV11-1,TGTGCCAGCAGCTTTTCGACAGGGTACGAGCAGTACTTC,CASSFSTGYEQYF
TRBJ1-2,few,.,TRBV27,TGTGCCAGCAGTGGCAGGGACATTGCTGGCTACACCTTC,CASSGRDIAGYTF
TRBJ2-1,few,.,TRBV5-1,TGCGCCAGCAGCCCCTCTAGCGTGCCATCCTACAATGAGCAGTTCTTC,CASSPSSVPSYNEQFF
TRBJ1-1,few,.,TRBV14,TGTGCCAGCAGCCAGGGAGACGGCACTGAAGCTTTCTTT,CASSQGDGTEAFF
TRBJ1-3,few,.,TRBV25-1,TGTGCCAGCAGCTACTATTCTGGAAACACCATATATTTT,CASSYYSGNTIYF
TRBJ1-1,.,.,TRBV7-9,TGTGCCAGCAGCTACCGCGGGGGCACTGAAGCTTTCTTT,CASSYRGGTEAFF
TRBJ2-5,.,TRBD2,TRBV29-1,TGCAGCGGACTAGCTTCTGAGACCCAGTACTTC,CSGLASETQYF
TRBJ2-5,.,TRBD1,TRBV29-1,TGCAGCGTGAGGGGGCAGGGGTCTCAAGAGACCCAGTACTTC,CSVRGQGSQETQYF
TRBJ2-3,.,.,TRBV21-1,TGTGCCAGCAGTGGTCCCGGACTAGCGGGATTAGCAGATACGCAGTATTTT,CASSGPGLAGLADTQYF
TRBJ2-1,.,TRBD2,TRBV5-1,TGCGCCAGCAGCTCGGGACTAGCGGACTACAATGAGCAGTTCTTC,CASSSGLADYNEQFF
TRBJ2-3,few,.,TRBV25-1,TGTGCCAGCAGTGAAAACAGGGTGAAAGCAGATACGCAGTATTTT,CASSENRVKADTQYF
TRBJ1-2,few,.,TRBV29-1,TGCAGCGTTGAGGGGGGGCCGCCCAACTATGGCTACACCTTC,CSVEGGPPNYGYTF
TRBJ1-1,.,.,TRBV5-4,TGTGCCAGCAGCTTGGAGCTGGGGGGAACTGAAGCTTTCTTT,CASSLELGGTEAFF
TRBJ2-7,few,TRBD2,TRBV7-6,TGTGCCAGCAGCTTAGGTGGCGGGAGGGACGAGCAGTACTTC,CASSLGGGRDEQYF
TRBJ2-7,.,TRBD1,TRBV5-1,TGCGCCAGCAGCTTGGGGACAGGGGGCTACGAGCAGTACTTC,CASSLGTGGYEQYF
TRBJ2-3,few,TRBD1,TRBV19,TGTGCCAGTAGTCCGGGACAGGGCACAGATACGCAGTATTTT,CASSPGQGTDTQYF
TRBJ1-2,.,.,TRBV6-1,TGTGCCAGCAGTGAAGGGCGGGGGGCAGGTGGCTACACCTTC,CASSEGRGAGGYTF
TRBJ1-2,few,TRBD1,TRBV25-1,TGTGCCAGCAGTGAATGGGACAGGCAGGCCTATGGCTACACCTTC,CASSEWDRQAYGYTF
TRBJ2-7,few,.,TRBV2,TGTGCCAGCAGTGAGCGGGACAGCGCCTCCTACGAGCAGTACTTC,CASSERDSASYEQYF
TRBJ2-7,.,TRBD2,TRBV28,TGTGCCAGCAGTTCAAACCTTGGACTAGCGGGCTCCTACGAGCAGTACTTC,CASSSNLGLAGSYEQYF
TRBJ2-3,many,TRBD1,TRBV12-5,TGTGCTAGTGGCCAGACAGGGTCAGATACGCAGTATTTT,CASGQTGSDTQYF